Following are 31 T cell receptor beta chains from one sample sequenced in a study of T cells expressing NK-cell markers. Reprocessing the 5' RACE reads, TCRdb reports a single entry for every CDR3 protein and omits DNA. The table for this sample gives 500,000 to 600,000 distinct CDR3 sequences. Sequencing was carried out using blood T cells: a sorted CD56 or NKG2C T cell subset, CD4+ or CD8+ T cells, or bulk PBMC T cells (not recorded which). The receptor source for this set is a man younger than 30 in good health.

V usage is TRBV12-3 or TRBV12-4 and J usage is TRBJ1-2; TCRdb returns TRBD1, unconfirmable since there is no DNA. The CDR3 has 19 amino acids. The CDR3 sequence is CASSLSPGQGHFVIYGYTF.

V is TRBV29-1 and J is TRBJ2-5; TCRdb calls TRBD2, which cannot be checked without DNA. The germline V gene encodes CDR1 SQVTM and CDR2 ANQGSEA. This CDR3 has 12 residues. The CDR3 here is CSGVDLKETQYF.

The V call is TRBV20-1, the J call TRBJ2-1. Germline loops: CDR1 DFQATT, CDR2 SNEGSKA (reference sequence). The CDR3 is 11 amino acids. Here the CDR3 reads CSARRMGEQFF.

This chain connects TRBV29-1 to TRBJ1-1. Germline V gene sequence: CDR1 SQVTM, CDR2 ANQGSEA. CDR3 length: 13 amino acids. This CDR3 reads CSVEVRGPTKAFF.

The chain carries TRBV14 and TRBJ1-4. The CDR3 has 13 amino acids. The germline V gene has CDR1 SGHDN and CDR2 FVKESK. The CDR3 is CASSQANTEKLFF.

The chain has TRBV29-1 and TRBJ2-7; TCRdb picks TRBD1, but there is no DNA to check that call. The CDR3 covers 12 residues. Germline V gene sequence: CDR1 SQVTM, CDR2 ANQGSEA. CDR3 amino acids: CSVRPGQGEQYF.

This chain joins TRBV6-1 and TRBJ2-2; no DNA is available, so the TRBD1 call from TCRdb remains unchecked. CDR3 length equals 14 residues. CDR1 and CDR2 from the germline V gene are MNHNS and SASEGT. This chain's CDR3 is CASKSTGRTGELFF.

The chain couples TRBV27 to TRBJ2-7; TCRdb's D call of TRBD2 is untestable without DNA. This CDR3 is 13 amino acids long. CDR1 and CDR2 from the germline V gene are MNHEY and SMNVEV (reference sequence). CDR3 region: CASREGYAYEQYF.

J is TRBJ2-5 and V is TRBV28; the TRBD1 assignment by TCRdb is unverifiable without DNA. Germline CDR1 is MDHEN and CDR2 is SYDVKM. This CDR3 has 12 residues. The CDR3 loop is CAGGTAQETQYF. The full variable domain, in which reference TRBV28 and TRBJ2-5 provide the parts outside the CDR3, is DVKVTQSSRYLVKRTGEKVFLECVQDMDHENMFWYRQDPGLGLRLIYFSYDVKMKEKGDIPEGYSVSREKKERFSLILESASTNQTSMYLCAGGTAQETQYFGPGTRLLVL.

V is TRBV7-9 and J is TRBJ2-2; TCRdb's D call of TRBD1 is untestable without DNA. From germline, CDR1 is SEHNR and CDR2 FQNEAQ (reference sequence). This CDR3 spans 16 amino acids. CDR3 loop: CASSRGTGGYTGELFF.

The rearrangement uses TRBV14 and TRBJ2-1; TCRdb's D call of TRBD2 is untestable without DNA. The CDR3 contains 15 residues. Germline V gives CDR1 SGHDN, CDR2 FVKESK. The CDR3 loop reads CASSRGTRSGTEQFF.

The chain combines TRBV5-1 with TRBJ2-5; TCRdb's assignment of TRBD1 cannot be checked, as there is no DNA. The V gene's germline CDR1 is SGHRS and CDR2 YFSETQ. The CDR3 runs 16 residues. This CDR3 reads CASSLRQGVAQETQYF.

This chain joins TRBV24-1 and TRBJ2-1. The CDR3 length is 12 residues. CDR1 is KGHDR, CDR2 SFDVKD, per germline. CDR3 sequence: CATSDPINEQFF.

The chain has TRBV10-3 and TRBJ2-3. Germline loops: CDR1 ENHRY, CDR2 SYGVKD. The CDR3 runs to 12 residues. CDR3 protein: CAISDGAMTQYF.

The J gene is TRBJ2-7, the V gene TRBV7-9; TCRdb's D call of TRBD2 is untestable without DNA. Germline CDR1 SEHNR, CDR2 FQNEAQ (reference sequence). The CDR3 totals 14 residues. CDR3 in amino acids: CASRSGTEHYEQYF.

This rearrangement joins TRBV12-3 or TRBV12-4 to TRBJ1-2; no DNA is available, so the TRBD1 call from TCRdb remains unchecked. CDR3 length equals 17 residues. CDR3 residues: CASSPHSRGQIGDGYTF.

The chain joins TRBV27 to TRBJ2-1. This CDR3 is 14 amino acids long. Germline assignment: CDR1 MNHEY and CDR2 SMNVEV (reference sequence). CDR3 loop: CASSLVVRINEQFF.

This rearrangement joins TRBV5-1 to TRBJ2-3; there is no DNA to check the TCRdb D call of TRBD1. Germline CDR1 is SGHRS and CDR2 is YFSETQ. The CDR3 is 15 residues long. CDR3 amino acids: CASSGGHLNTDTQYF.

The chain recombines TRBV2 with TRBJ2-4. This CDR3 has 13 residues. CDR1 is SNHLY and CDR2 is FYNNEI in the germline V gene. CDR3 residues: CASSDRHRDIQYF.

The CDR3 loop is CSAPDEEKLFF. The chain joins TRBV20-1 to TRBJ1-4. This CDR3 region has 11 residues. CDR1 and CDR2 from the germline V gene are DFQATT and SNEGSKA (reference sequence).

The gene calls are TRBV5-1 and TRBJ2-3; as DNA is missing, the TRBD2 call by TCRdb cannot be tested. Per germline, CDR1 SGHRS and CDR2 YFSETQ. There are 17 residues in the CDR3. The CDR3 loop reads CASSLADSGRWGDTQYF.

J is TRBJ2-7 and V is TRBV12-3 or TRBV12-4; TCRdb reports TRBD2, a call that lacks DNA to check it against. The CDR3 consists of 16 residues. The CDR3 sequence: CASSLEGPGGPYEQYF.

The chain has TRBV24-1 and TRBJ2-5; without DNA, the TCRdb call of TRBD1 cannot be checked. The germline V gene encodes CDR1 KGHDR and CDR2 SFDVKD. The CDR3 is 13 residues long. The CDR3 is CATSERTGETQYF.

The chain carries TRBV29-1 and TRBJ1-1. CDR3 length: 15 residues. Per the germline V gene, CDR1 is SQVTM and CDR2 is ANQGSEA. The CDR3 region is CSVQVARRGNTEAFF.

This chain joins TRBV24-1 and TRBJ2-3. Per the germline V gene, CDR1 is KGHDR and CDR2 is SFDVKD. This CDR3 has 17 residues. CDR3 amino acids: CATSDLPASHSTDTQYF.

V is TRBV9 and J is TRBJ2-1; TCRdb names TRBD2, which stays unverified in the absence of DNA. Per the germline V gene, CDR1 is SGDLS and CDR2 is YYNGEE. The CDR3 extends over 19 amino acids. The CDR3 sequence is CASSVAGVPRIHLYNEQFF.

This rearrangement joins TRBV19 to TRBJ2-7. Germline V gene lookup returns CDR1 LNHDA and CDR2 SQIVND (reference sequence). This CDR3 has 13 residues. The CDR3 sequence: CASSPDFYYEQYF.

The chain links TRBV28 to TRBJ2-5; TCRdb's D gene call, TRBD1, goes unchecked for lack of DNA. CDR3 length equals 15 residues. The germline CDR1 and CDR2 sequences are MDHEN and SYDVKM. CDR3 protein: CASSPPGQHQETQYF.

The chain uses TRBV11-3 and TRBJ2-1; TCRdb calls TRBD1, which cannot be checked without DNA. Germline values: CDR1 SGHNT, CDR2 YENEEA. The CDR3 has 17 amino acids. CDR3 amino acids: CASSLDSATPFNREQFF.

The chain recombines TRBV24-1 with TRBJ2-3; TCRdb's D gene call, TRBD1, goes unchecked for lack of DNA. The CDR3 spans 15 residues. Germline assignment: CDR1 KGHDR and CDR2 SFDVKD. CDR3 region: CATSEYGGPTDTQYF.

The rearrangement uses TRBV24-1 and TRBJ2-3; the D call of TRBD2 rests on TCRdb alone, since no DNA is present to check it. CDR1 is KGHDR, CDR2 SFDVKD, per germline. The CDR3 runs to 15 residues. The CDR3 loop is CATASEGPTTDTQYF.